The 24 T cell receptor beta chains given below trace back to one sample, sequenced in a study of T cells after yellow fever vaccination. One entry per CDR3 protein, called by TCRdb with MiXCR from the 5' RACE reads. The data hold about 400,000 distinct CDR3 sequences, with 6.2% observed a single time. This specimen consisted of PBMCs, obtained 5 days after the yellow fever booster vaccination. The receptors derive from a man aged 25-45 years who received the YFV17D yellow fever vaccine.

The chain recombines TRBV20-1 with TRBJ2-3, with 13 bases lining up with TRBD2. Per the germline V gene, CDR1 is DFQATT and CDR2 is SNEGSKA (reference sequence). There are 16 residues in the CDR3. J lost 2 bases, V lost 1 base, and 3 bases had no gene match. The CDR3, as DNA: TGCAGTGCTAGAGGGACTAGCGGGAGCCCCACAGATACGCAGTATTTT. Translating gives CSARGTSGSPTDTQYF.

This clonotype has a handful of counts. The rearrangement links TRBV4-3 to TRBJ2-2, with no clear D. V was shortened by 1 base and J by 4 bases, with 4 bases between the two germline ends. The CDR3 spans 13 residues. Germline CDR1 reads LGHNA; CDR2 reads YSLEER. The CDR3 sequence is CASSQGVTGELFF. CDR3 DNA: TGCGCCAGCAGCCAAGGAGTCACCGGGGAGCTGTTTTTT.

CDR3 DNA sequence: TGTGCCAGCAGCTTATCGTGGTTTGGCGTAGCGGGAGACTCACAAGAGACCCAGTACTTC. Translation: CASSLSWFGVAGDSQETQYF. The rearrangement links TRBV7-2 to TRBJ2-5, with TRBD2 matching 9 bases. V lost 2 bases to trimming and J lost 2 bases; unmatched junction nucleotides: 18. Germline V CDR1 and CDR2: SGHTA, FQGNSA. The CDR3 runs 20 residues.

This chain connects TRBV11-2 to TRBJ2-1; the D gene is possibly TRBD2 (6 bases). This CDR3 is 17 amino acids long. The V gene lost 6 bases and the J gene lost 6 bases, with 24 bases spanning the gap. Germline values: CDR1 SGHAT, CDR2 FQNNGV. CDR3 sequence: CASSSGLVAGSSNEQFF. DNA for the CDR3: TGTGCCAGCAGTTCCGGGTTAGTCGCGGGGTCGAGCAATGAGCAGTTCTTC.

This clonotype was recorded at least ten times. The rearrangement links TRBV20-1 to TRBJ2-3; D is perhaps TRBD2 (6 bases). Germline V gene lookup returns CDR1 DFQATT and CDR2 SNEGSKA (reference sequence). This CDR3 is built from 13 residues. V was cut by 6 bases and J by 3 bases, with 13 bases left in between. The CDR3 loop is CSARTTTTDTQYF. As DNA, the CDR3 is TGCAGTGCAAGGACTACTACTACAGATACGCAGTATTTT.

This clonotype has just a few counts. The CDR3 loop reads CASSPRDWRSYEQYF. Written as DNA, the CDR3 is TGTGCCAGTAGCCCCAGGGACTGGAGGAGTTACGAGCAGTACTTC. V usage is TRBV19 and J usage is TRBJ2-7; D may be TRBD2 (6 bases). Germline CDR1 LNHDA, CDR2 SQIVND (reference sequence). Trimming left V 6 bases short and J 4 bases short, with 19 bases between. The CDR3 extends over 15 amino acids.

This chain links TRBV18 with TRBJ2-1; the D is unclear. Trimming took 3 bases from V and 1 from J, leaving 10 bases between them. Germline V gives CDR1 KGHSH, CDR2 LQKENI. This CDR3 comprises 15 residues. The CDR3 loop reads CASSPETWSYNEQFF. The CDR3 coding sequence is TGTGCCAGCTCACCGGAGACCTGGTCCTACAATGAGCAGTTCTTC.

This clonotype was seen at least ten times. The CDR3 nucleotides are TGTGCCATCAGTGACGCGGGAGGCTCCTACGAGCAGTACTTC. This translates into CAISDAGGSYEQYF. The chain has TRBV10-3 and TRBJ2-7, with TRBD2 matching 8 bases. There are 14 residues in the CDR3. The germline V gene has CDR1 ENHRY and CDR2 SYGVKD. V lost 3 bases to trimming and J lost 0 bases; unmatched junction nucleotides: 1.

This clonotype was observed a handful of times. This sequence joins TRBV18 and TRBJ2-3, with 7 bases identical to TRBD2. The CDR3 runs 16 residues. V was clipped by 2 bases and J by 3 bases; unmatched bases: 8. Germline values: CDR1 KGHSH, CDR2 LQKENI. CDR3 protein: CASSPMAGVTTDTQYF. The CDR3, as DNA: TGTGCCAGCTCACCAATGGCGGGAGTGACGACAGATACGCAGTATTTT.

The CDR3 sequence is CASSQGRQGANTEAFF. CDR3 nucleotides: TGCGCCAGCAGCCAAGGCAGACAGGGGGCGAACACTGAAGCTTTCTTT. The chain carries TRBV4-3 and TRBJ1-1; 10 nucleotides match TRBD1. The CDR3 covers 16 residues. CDR1 and CDR2 (germline): LGHNA, YSLEER. With 1 base clipped from V and 1 base from J, the junction kept 3 bases outside the gene matches.

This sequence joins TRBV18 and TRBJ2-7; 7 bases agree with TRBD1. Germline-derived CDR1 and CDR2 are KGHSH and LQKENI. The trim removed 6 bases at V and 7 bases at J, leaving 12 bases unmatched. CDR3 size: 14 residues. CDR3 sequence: CASSQTGSYGEQYF. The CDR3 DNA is TGTGCCAGCTCGCAGACAGGGTCGTATGGAGAGCAGTACTTC.

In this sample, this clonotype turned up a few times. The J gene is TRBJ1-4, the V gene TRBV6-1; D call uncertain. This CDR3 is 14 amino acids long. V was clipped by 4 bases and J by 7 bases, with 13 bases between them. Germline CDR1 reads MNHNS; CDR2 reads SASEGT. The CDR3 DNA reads TGTGCCAGCAGTGCCCAGGAAAAAGGTGAAAAACTGTTTTTT. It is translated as CASSAQEKGEKLFF.

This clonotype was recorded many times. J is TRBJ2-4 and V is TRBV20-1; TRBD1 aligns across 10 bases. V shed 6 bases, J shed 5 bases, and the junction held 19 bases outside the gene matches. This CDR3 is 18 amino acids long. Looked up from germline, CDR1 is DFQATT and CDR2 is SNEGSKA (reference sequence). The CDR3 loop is CSANLPRQGATTENIQYF. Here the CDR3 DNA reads TGCAGTGCAAACCTGCCAAGACAGGGGGCGACTACGGAAAACATTCAGTACTTC.

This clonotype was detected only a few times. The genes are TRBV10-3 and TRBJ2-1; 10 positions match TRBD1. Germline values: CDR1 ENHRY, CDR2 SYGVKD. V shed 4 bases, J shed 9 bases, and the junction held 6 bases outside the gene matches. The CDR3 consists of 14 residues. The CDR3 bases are TGTGCCATCAGTGCCGGGACAGGGGTAAGTGAGCAGTTCTTC. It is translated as CAISAGTGVSEQFF.

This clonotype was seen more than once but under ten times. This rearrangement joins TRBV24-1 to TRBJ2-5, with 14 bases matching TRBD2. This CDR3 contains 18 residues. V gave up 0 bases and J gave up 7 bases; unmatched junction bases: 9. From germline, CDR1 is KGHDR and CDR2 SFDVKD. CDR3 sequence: CATSDLQGQGTSGRTQYF. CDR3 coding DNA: TGTGCCACCAGTGATTTGCAGGGTCAGGGGACTAGCGGGAGGACCCAGTACTTC.

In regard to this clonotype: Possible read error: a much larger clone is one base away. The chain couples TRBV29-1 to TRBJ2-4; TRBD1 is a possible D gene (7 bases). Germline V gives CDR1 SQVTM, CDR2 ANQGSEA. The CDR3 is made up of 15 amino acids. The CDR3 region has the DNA TGCAGCGTCGCCCCAGGGGGGCGAGCCAAAAACATTCTGTACTTC. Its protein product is CSVAPGGRAKNILYF.

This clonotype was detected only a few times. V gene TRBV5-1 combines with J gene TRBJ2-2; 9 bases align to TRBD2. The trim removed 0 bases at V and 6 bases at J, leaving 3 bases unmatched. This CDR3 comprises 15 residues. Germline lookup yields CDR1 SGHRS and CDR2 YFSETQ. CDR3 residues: CASSLGLAAAGELFF. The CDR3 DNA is TGCGCCAGCAGCTTGGGACTAGCGGCGGCCGGGGAGCTGTTTTTT.

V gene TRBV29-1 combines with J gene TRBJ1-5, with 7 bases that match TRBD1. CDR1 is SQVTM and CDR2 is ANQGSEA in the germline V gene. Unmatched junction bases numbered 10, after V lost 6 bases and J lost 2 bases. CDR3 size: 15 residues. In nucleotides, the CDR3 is TGCAGCGTCATGGGGGCAGGGACAGGCAATCAGCCCCAGCATTTT. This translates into CSVMGAGTGNQPQHF.

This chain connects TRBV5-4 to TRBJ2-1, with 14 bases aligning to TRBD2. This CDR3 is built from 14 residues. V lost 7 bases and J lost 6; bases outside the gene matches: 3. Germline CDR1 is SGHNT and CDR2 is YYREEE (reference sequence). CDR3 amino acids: CASAGTSGSNEQFF. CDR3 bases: TGTGCCAGCGCCGGGACTAGCGGGAGCAATGAGCAGTTCTTC.

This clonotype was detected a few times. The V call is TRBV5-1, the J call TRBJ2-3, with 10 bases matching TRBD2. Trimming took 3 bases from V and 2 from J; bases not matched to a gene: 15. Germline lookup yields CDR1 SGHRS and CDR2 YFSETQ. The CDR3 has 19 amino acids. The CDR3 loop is CASSSKAGGPISYTDTQYF. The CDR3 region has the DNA TGCGCCAGCAGCTCAAAAGCGGGAGGGCCAATATCCTACACAGATACGCAGTATTTT.

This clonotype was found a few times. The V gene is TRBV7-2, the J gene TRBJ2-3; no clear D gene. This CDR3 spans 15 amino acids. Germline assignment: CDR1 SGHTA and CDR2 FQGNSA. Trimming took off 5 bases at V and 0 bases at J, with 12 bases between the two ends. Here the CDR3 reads CASSRIGASTDTQYF. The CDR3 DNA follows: TGTGCCAGCAGCCGAATCGGAGCTAGCACAGATACGCAGTATTTT.

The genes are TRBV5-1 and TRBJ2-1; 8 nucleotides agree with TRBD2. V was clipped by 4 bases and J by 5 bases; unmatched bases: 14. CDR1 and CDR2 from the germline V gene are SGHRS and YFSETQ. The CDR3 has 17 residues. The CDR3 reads CASSPVITSGTDNEQFF. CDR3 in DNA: TGCGCCAGCAGCCCAGTGATCACTAGCGGCACAGACAATGAGCAGTTCTTC.

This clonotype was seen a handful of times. The CDR3 DNA reads as TGCAGTGCTAGTCGACAGCTGGGGGACTATGGCTACACCTTC. Its translation is CSASRQLGDYGYTF. This chain connects TRBV20-1 to TRBJ1-2, with a weak D call TRBD1 (5 bases). CDR3 size: 14 residues. V was cut by 3 bases and J by 3 bases, with 14 bases left in between. Germline V gives CDR1 DFQATT, CDR2 SNEGSKA (reference sequence).

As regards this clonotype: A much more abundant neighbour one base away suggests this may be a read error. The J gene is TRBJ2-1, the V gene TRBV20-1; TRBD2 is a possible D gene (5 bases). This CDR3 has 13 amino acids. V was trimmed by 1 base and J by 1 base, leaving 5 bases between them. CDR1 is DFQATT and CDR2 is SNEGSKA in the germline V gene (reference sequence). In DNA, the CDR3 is TGCAGTGCTAGAGCGGGGTCCTACAATGAGCAGTTCTTC. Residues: CSARAGSYNEQFF.